A selection of T cell receptor beta chains follows, all from one sample in a study of blood T cell repertoires in COVID-19. This table comes from immunoSEQ multiplex PCR, and its TCRdb copy is limited to in-frame clones, with some not included. This table has roughly 78,000 clones, 86% appearing once. Sequencing used peripheral blood. The receptors come from a woman aged 60-70 years with acute or convalescent COVID-19. Each CDR3 is given with its conserved first and last residue. The D gene is left open where the match is weak. The size of a clone is reported for some rows only, either as once, few or many, or as a class for expanded clones.

size	V	J	D	DNA	CDR3
.	TRBV7-8	TRBJ1-1	.	TGTGCCAGCAGCGTCTTGGACAGTAACACTGAAGCTTTCTTT	CASSVLDSNTEAFF
.	TRBV4-1	TRBJ2-7	TRBD1	TGCGCCAGCAGCACCACAGGGGGCTACGAGCAGTACTTC	CASSTTGGYEQYF
.	TRBV10-3	TRBJ1-1	TRBD1	TGTGCCATCAGTGAGTCAGGACAGGCTAACACTGAAGCTTTCTTT	CAISESGQANTEAFF
.	TRBV5-5	TRBJ1-1	.	TGTGCCAGCAGCTTGGCTCACAGGGCGAACACTGAAGCTTTCTTT	CASSLAHRANTEAFF
.	TRBV5-4	TRBJ1-2	.	TGTGCCAGCAGCCCCCCCGCGGCCATCGGGTATGGCTACACCTTC	CASSPPAAIGYGYTF
once	TRBV28	TRBJ2-7	TRBD2	TGTGCCAGCAGACTAGCGGGATACGAGCAGTACTTC	CASRLAGYEQYF
once	TRBV7-7	TRBJ2-1	.	TGTGCCAGCAGCTCCCAAGCCTGGAATGAGCAGTTCTTC	CASSSQAWNEQFF
.	TRBV3-1/TRBV3-2	TRBJ2-1	TRBD2	TGTGCCAGCAGCCCTAGCGGGGGCTCCTACAATGAGCAGTTCTTC	CASSPSGGSYNEQFF
.	TRBV27	TRBJ2-1	TRBD2	TGTGCCAGCAGTTTATCGTTCAGCGGGAGGCGCAATGAGCAGTTCTTC	CASSLSFSGRRNEQFF
.	TRBV28	TRBJ1-1	.	TGTGCCAGCAGTTTATATCCAGGGGCGAACACTGAAGCTTTCTTT	CASSLYPGANTEAFF
.	TRBV28	TRBJ1-5	.	TGTGCCAGCGGCGGGGATCAGCCCCAGCATTTT	CASGGDQPQHF
.	TRBV7-2	TRBJ2-1	.	TGTGCCAGCAGCTTGGTCCGCGGGGATGAGCAGTTCTTC	CASSLVRGDEQFF
.	TRBV7-6	TRBJ1-1	.	TGTGCCAGCAGCTTCGGACAGTACACTGAAGCTTTCTTT	CASSFGQYTEAFF
.	TRBV4-3	TRBJ1-5	.	TGCGCCAGCAGCCAAGATTATAGCAATCAGCCCCAGCATTTT	CASSQDYSNQPQHF
.	TRBV27	TRBJ2-7	TRBD1	TGTGCCAGCAGCCTTGGACAGGGTCGGGAGCAGTACTTC	CASSLGQGREQYF
.	TRBV6-6	TRBJ1-5	.	TGTGCCAGCAGTTATGAGGGTAGGCAGCCCCAGCATTTT	CASSYEGRQPQHF
.	TRBV6-5	TRBJ1-1	.	TGTGCCAGCAGTTACTCCCTAAGGGGTGAAGCTTTCTTT	CASSYSLRGEAFF
.	TRBV5-1	TRBJ2-3	TRBD2	TGCGCCAGCAGCGGTGGGACTAGCGGGAGTACTAGCACAGATACGCAGTATTTT	CASSGGTSGSTSTDTQYF
.	TRBV19	TRBJ2-7	.	TGTGCCAGTATGGGGGGACAGATTAACGAGCAGTACTTC	CASMGGQINEQYF
.	TRBV3-1/TRBV3-2	TRBJ2-7	.	TGTGCCAGCAGCTCCTCCCTCTACGAGCAGTACTTC	CASSSSLYEQYF
few	TRBV5-6	TRBJ2-1	.	TGTGCCAGCAGCTTGGGGGGGCCGTTTGAGCAGTTCTTC	CASSLGGPFEQFF
few	TRBV5-1	TRBJ2-7	.	TGCGCCAGCAGCTTGGACAGGAACTCCTACGAGCAGTACTTC	CASSLDRNSYEQYF
.	TRBV7-3	TRBJ2-3	TRBD2	TGTGCCAGCAGCTTCAGCGGGGGGGCAGATACGCAGTATTTT	CASSFSGGADTQYF
.	TRBV29-1	TRBJ2-5	.	TGCAGCGTTAAACTTCAAGAGACCCAGTACTTC	CSVKLQETQYF
.	TRBV5-1	TRBJ2-7	TRBD2	TGCGCCAGCCGTCGGACGGGACTAGCGGGGTTGGGCGAGCAGTACTTC	CASRRTGLAGLGEQYF
.	TRBV20-1	TRBJ2-5	TRBD2	TGCAGTGCTAGTTTAGCGGGGGCATTACTGAGACAAGAGACCCAGTACTTC	CSASLAGALLRQETQYF
.	TRBV9	TRBJ2-1	.	TGTGCCAGCAGCGTGGGTAGCCATAACAATGAGCAGTTCTTC	CASSVGSHNNEQFF
.	TRBV5-6	TRBJ2-5	TRBD2	TGTGCCAGCAGCTTGGGTCCCGCGGGAGGGCTGGAGACCCAGTACTTC	CASSLGPAGGLETQYF
.	TRBV6-5	TRBJ2-1	.	TGTGCCAGCAGTTACTACGGACAGCAATACAATGAGCAGTTCTTC	CASSYYGQQYNEQFF
.	TRBV28	TRBJ1-4	TRBD1	TGTGCCAGCAGTTCGTCGACCGGGACAGGGGCGTCTCTACGAGAAAAACTGTTTTTT	CASSSSTGTGASLREKLFF
.	TRBV2	TRBJ1-6	.	TGTGCCAGCACCCAAGGGGGAGTTGGACAAAGGAATTCACCCCTCCACTTT	CASTQGGVGQRNSPLHF
.	TRBV5-1	TRBJ1-1	.	TGCGCCAGCAGCCGCCTTGACAGAGTTGAAGCTTTCTTT	CASSRLDRVEAFF
once	TRBV5-1	TRBJ2-5	.	TGCGCCAGCAGCTTGACCGTGCCCCTAGGGGTTAAGGGACAAGAGACCCAGTACTTC	CASSLTVPLGVKGQETQYF
once	TRBV6-5	TRBJ2-5	.	TGTGCCAGCAGGGCCCAAGACAGGCAAGAGACCCAGTACTTC	CASRAQDRQETQYF
.	TRBV18	TRBJ1-1	.	TGTGCCAGCCGTTCGTCCCTCACTCGGAACACTGAAGCTTTCTTT	CASRSSLTRNTEAFF
once	TRBV9	TRBJ2-3	.	TGTGCCAGCAGCGTAGAACTGCTAGGTGGCACAGATACGCAGTATTTT	CASSVELLGGTDTQYF
once	TRBV24-1	TRBJ1-5	.	TGTGCCACCACTAGAGTTCAGCCCCAGCATTTT	CATTRVQPQHF
few	TRBV21-1	TRBJ2-1	.	TGTGCCAGCAGCAAAAGGGAGGGACTAGCGGGGAAGAATTCCTACAATGAGCAGTTCTTC	CASSKREGLAGKNSYNEQFF
.	TRBV19	TRBJ1-2	TRBD1	TGTGCCAGCCGCAGGGGGCATTGGTATGGCTACACCTTC	CASRRGHWYGYTF
.	TRBV2	TRBJ2-1	TRBD1	TGTGCCAGCAGGAGGGACAGGGCCATCTTC	CASRRDRAIF
.	TRBV5-1	TRBJ2-1	TRBD1	TGCGCCAGCAGCTTCGGACAGGCTTCCTACAATGAGCAGTTCTTC	CASSFGQASYNEQFF
.	TRBV4-3	TRBJ2-2	.	TGCGCCAGCAGCCAAGTCATTGGTCAGGCAGCGGCCGGGGAGCTGTTTTTT	CASSQVIGQAAAGELFF
few	TRBV7-9	TRBJ2-1	TRBD2	TGTGCCAGCAGCCCCCGACTAGCGGGAGGGCCTCACTCCTACAATGAGCAGTTCTTC	CASSPRLAGGPHSYNEQFF
.	TRBV2	TRBJ2-2	.	TGTGCCAGCAGTGAGCTCAGGAACGGGGAGCTGTTTTTT	CASSELRNGELFF
.	TRBV5-4	TRBJ1-2	TRBD1	TGTGCCAGCAGCTGGAGGACAGGGGCACCCTATGGCTACACCTTC	CASSWRTGAPYGYTF
.	TRBV7-9	TRBJ1-4	TRBD1	TGTGCCAGCAGCAAGGGACAGGGGAGTGAAAAACTGTTTTTT	CASSKGQGSEKLFF